Shown below are 9 T cell receptor beta chains from a single sample sequenced in a study of shared clonotypes between healthy human individuals. This table comes from immunoSEQ multiplex PCR, and its TCRdb copy is limited to in-frame clones, with some not included. The sample lists under 850,000 clones, 55% to 80% seen once, with approximately 2% in the top ten. The sample comprised memory CD4+ T cells sorted from blood. Noted subset: CD45RA-negative fraction. The receptor set was obtained from a woman aged 25 to 39 in good health.

J is TRBJ1-4 and V is TRBV7-8; possible D gene TRBD1, 6 bases. Germline assignment: CDR1 SGHVS and CDR2 FQNEAQ. The V end was cut by 5 bases, the J end by 12 bases, with 19 bases between. This CDR3 is 14 amino acids long. This CDR3 is CASSPLTGVTELFF. CDR3 nucleotides: TGTGCCAGCAGCCCTCTGACAGGTGTCACGGAACTGTTTTTT. Together with reference TRBV7-8 and TRBJ1-4, the CDR3 gives the full variable domain: GAGVSQSPRYKVAKRGQDVALRCDPISGHVSLFWYQQALGQGPEFLTYFQNEAQLDKSGLPSDRFFAERPEGSVSTLKIQRTQQEDSAVYLCASSPLTGVTELFFGSGTQLSVL.

The rearrangement links TRBV11-2 to TRBJ2-5, with D perhaps matching TRBD2 (6 bases). Trimming took off 5 bases at V and 5 bases at J, with 18 bases between the two ends. The CDR3 sequence is 15 residues long. Per germline, CDR1 SGHAT and CDR2 FQNNGV. Here the CDR3 reads CASSNSGIRLETQYF. The CDR3 DNA follows: TGTGCCAGCAGCAATAGCGGCATACGACTGGAGACCCAGTACTTC.

The chain uses TRBV27 and TRBJ2-5, with D hard to call. The CDR3 totals 13 residues. Germline V CDR1 and CDR2: MNHEY, SMNVEV (reference sequence). Trimming took 1 base from V and 2 from J, leaving 5 bases between them. The CDR3 loop is CASSLFGQETQYF. The CDR3 DNA follows: TGTGCCAGCAGTTTATTTGGTCAAGAGACCCAGTACTTC.

For this clone: The identical CDR3 is also encoded by other nucleotide sequences in the sample. The V and J genes are TRBV28 and TRBJ2-7; the match to TRBD1 covers 8 bases. Germline CDR1 MDHEN, CDR2 SYDVKM. The CDR3 spans 13 residues. With V trimmed by 4 bases and J by 4 bases, 3 bases remained unmatched. The CDR3, as DNA: TGTGCCAGCAGTTGGGACAGGAGTTACGAGCAGTACTTC. The encoded protein is CASSWDRSYEQYF.

J is TRBJ2-7 and V is TRBV19; D gene ambiguous. The V and J ends lost 4 bases and 6 bases respectively, with 16 bases between them. This CDR3 is 14 amino acids long. CDR1 LNHDA and CDR2 SQIVND come from the germline V gene (reference sequence). The CDR3 region is CASSNGLVGVEQYF. The CDR3 DNA is TGTGCCAGTAGTAACGGGCTAGTTGGTGTCGAGCAGTACTTC.

This rearrangement joins TRBV19 to TRBJ1-2; 8 bases are shared with TRBD1. Germline V gives CDR1 LNHDA, CDR2 SQIVND (reference sequence). This CDR3 region has 14 residues. Germline trimming cut 7 bases from V and 4 bases from J; bases unmatched to any gene: 8. The CDR3 spells CASIPGGLGYGYTF. The CDR3 DNA reads TGTGCCAGTATTCCAGGGGGCCTGGGCTATGGCTACACCTTC.

The chain carries TRBV5-1 and TRBJ1-2; TRBD1 matches 11 bases. Germline loops: CDR1 SGHRS, CDR2 YFSETQ. The CDR3 loop spans 16 amino acids. V lost 4 bases, J lost 2 bases, and 7 bases stayed unmatched. The CDR3 sequence: CASSTGQGARNYGYTF. Written as DNA, the CDR3 is TGCGCCAGCAGCACCGGACAGGGGGCGCGCAACTATGGCTACACCTTC.

The chain recombines TRBV11-2 with TRBJ2-5; D is unresolved. The CDR3 extends over 13 amino acids. V gave up 3 bases and J gave up 0 bases, with 5 bases separating them. The germline V gene encodes CDR1 SGHAT and CDR2 FQNNGV. The CDR3 DNA reads TGTGCCAGCAGCTTTACGTACCAAGAGACCCAGTACTTC. It specifies CASSFTYQETQYF.

The chain employs TRBV5-1 and TRBJ1-1; weak D call: TRBD1 (5 bases). The CDR3 has 15 residues. The germline V and J ends were trimmed by 0 bases and 6 bases, with 15 bases remaining between them. CDR1 and CDR2 from the germline V gene are SGHRS and YFSETQ. CDR3 protein: CASSLEGAGGSEAFF. The CDR3 DNA is TGCGCCAGCAGCTTGGAAGGGGCGGGAGGGTCTGAAGCTTTCTTT. Together with reference TRBV5-1 and TRBJ1-1, the CDR3 gives the full variable domain: KAGVTQTPRYLIKTRGQQVTLSCSPISGHRSVSWYQQTPGQGLQFLFEYFSETQRNKGNFPGRFSGRQFSNSRSEMNVSTLELGDSALYLCASSLEGAGGSEAFFGQGTRLTVV.